The 25 T cell receptor beta chains reported below all come from one sample, sequenced in a study of T cells after yellow fever vaccination. A single record per CDR3 protein comes from TCRdb applying MiXCR to the 5' RACE reads. The table has 500,000 to 650,000 distinct CDR3 sequences, approximately 13% seen once. The source material was PBMCs, sampled on the day of the yellow fever booster vaccination. These receptors came from a man younger than 40 who received the YFV17D yellow fever vaccine.

The chain is built from TRBV27 and TRBJ2-5; 7 bases line up with TRBD1. In germline, CDR1 is MNHEY, CDR2 SMNVEV (reference sequence). The J segment lost 2 bases and the V segment lost 4 bases, leaving 4 bases of the junction unmatched. This CDR3 spans 14 amino acids. CDR3 amino acids: CASSSTGQQETQYF. As DNA, the CDR3 is TGTGCCAGCAGTTCAACGGGACAGCAAGAGACCCAGTACTTC.

The gene calls are TRBV27 and TRBJ1-2, with D maybe TRBD1 (6 bases). Looked up from germline, CDR1 is MNHEY and CDR2 is SMNVEV (reference sequence). The length of the CDR3 is 13 residues. With 1 base removed from V and 6 bases from J, the gap between germline ends came to 9 bases. The CDR3 loop is CASSLFGGHGYTF. The CDR3 nucleotides are TGTGCCAGCAGTTTATTTGGGGGGCATGGCTACACCTTC.

The chain employs TRBV5-1 and TRBJ1-1; a possible D gene is TRBD1 (5 bases). The CDR3 totals 15 residues. Germline values: CDR1 SGHRS, CDR2 YFSETQ. Trimming left V 2 bases short and J 1 base short, with 12 bases between. The CDR3 here is CASSFEGLGNTEAFF. In nucleotides, the CDR3 is TGCGCCAGCAGCTTCGAGGGACTTGGGAACACTGAAGCTTTCTTT. Drawing the rest from reference TRBV5-1 and TRBJ1-1, the complete variable domain is KAGVTQTPRYLIKTRGQQVTLSCSPISGHRSVSWYQQTPGQGLQFLFEYFSETQRNKGNFPGRFSGRQFSNSRSEMNVSTLELGDSALYLCASSFEGLGNTEAFFGQGTRLTVV.

The chain carries TRBV4-3 and TRBJ2-5; D is ambiguous. Trimming stripped 0 bases from V and 3 bases from J, with 17 bases between. The CDR3 totals 17 residues. The V gene's germline CDR1 is LGHNA and CDR2 YSLEER. The DNA for the CDR3 is TGCGCCAGCAGCCAAGATGCGACAAAGCTAGGCGAAGAGACCCAGTACTTC. It translates to CASSQDATKLGEETQYF.

CDR3 DNA: TGTGCCAGCAGCCAAGGCCCTAGCGGGCCCTGGAACGAGCAGTACTTC. The encoded protein is CASSQGPSGPWNEQYF. The J gene is TRBJ2-7, the V gene TRBV3-1; 8 nucleotides align to TRBD2. The CDR3 has 16 amino acids. Germline loops: CDR1 LGHDT, CDR2 YNNKEL (reference sequence). V was pared by 1 base and J by 5 bases, with 10 bases of the junction left unmatched.

Ten or more counts support this clonotype. The rearrangement links TRBV20-1 to TRBJ2-5, with D possibly TRBD1 on 6 matching bases. V gave up 0 bases and J gave up 4 bases, with 12 bases separating them. This CDR3 has 14 residues. The germline CDR1 and CDR2 sequences are DFQATT and SNEGSKA (reference sequence). The CDR3: CSARDRLGGETQYF. The CDR3 bases are TGCAGTGCTAGAGATCGGCTAGGGGGAGAGACCCAGTACTTC.

This clonotype was observed a handful of times. The chain has TRBV6-2 or TRBV6-3 and TRBJ1-6; TRBD1 matches at 7 bases. Germline lookup yields CDR1 MNHEY and CDR2 SVGEGT. There are 14 residues in the CDR3. J lost 9 bases, V lost 0 bases, and 2 bases had no gene match. The DNA of the CDR3 is TGTGCCAGCAGTTACTCGGGACAGATTTCACCCCTCCACTTT. Translated, it gives CASSYSGQISPLHF.

The chain couples TRBV7-9 to TRBJ2-3; 9 bases map to TRBD1. The CDR3 consists of 16 residues. After removal of 3 bases from V and 4 bases from J, the junction contained 8 bases not matched to a gene. Germline-derived CDR1 and CDR2 are SEHNR and FQNEAQ (reference sequence). CDR3: CASSLSGTGSADTQYF. The CDR3 DNA is TGTGCCAGCAGCTTGTCCGGGACAGGGTCGGCAGATACGCAGTATTTT.

This clonotype was detected only a few times. V usage is TRBV14 and J usage is TRBJ2-4, with TRBD2 matching over 8 bases. The germline CDR1 and CDR2 sequences are SGHDN and FVKESK. The trim removed 1 base at V and 0 bases at J, leaving 2 bases unmatched. The CDR3 is made up of 16 amino acids. The CDR3 DNA reads TGTGCCAGCAGCCAAGGGCTAGCGGGAGCCAAAAACATTCAGTACTTC. Its translation is CASSQGLAGAKNIQYF. Full variable domain (remainder filled in from reference TRBV14 and TRBJ2-4): EAGVTQFPSHSVIEKGQTVTLRCDPISGHDNLYWYRRVMGKEIKFLLHFVKESKQDESGMPNNRFLAERTGGTYSTLKVQPAELEDSGVYFCASSQGLAGAKNIQYFGAGTRLSVL.

This clonotype was picked up a small number of times. CDR3 sequence: CASSKGLAASDEQFF. CDR3 coding DNA: TGTGCCAGCAGCAAGGGACTAGCGGCGAGCGATGAGCAGTTCTTC. The V gene is TRBV5-5, the J gene TRBJ2-1; 11 bases map to TRBD2. The ends lost 4 bases at V and 8 bases at J; junction bases unmatched: 8. The CDR3 extends over 15 amino acids. Germline lookup yields CDR1 SGHKS and CDR2 YYEKEE (reference sequence).

The table lists this clonotype with a few counts. The chain combines TRBV5-1 with TRBJ2-1; D perhaps matches TRBD1 (6 bases). Trimming stripped 4 bases from V and 8 bases from J, with 16 bases between. This CDR3 contains 14 residues. The V gene's germline CDR1 is SGHRS and CDR2 YFSETQ. CDR3 DNA: TGCGCCAGCAGCCCGCGCCTGGGGGCCTATGAGCAGTTCTTC. Amino acids: CASSPRLGAYEQFF.

V gene TRBV6-1 combines with J gene TRBJ2-7, with 10 bases aligning to TRBD1. The CDR3 is 14 residues long. Germline V gene data show CDR1 as MNHNS and CDR2 as SASEGT. V shed 6 bases, J shed 2 bases, and the junction held 4 bases outside the gene matches. The CDR3 DNA is TGTGCCAGCAGGGACAGGGGGTCGACCTACGAGCAGTACTTC. It specifies CASRDRGSTYEQYF.

CDR3 in amino acids: CASSFMPALGAEQYF. DNA for the CDR3: TGTGCCAGCAGTTTCATGCCTGCCCTGGGGGCCGAGCAGTACTTC. V gene TRBV27 combines with J gene TRBJ2-7, with D maybe TRBD1 (6 bases). V was pared by 3 bases and J by 6 bases, with 18 bases between. The CDR3 loop spans 15 amino acids. The germline gives CDR1 MNHEY, CDR2 SMNVEV (reference sequence).

About this clonotype itself: At one of its ends the junction is not consistent with the germline gene, which may arise from a read error. The chain couples TRBV6-8 to TRBJ2-1, with TRBD2 matching 9 bases. Per germline, CDR1 MNHGY and CDR2 SAAAGT. This CDR3 contains 10 residues. This CDR3 reads CASGPLAGRF. The CDR3 DNA reads TGTGCCAGCGGCCCGCTAGCGGGGCGATTC.

This clonotype was found a few times. The V call is TRBV7-9, the J call TRBJ1-3; 7 bases match TRBD1. V lost 5 bases to trimming and J lost 0 bases; unmatched junction nucleotides: 7. CDR3 size: 16 residues. The germline gives CDR1 SEHNR, CDR2 FQNEAQ (reference sequence). The CDR3 DNA sequence: TGTGCCAGCAGCCCTCCGACAGGGTACTCTGGAAACACCATATATTTT. It encodes CASSPPTGYSGNTIYF.

V gene TRBV4-2 combines with J gene TRBJ2-5; possible D gene TRBD1, 5 bases. Germline V gene data show CDR1 as LGHNA and CDR2 as YNFKEQ. The CDR3 is 17 amino acids. V was pared by 0 bases and J by 5 bases, with 19 bases between. The CDR3 coding sequence is TGTGCCAGCAGCCAAGATCTAAGCAGGGTAACGGGCGAGACCCAGTACTTC. This encodes CASSQDLSRVTGETQYF.

This clonotype was seen only a few times. This chain uses TRBV5-1 with TRBJ1-4; possible D gene TRBD1, 6 bases. Germline CDR1 reads SGHRS; CDR2 reads YFSETQ. Trimming stripped 4 bases from V and 4 bases from J, with 17 bases between. The CDR3 totals 16 residues. CDR3 DNA sequence: TGCGCCAGCAGCACACCTACAGGGCGACTTAATGAAAAACTGTTTTTT. It specifies CASSTPTGRLNEKLFF. The full variable domain, completed using reference TRBV5-1 and TRBJ1-4, is KAGVTQTPRYLIKTRGQQVTLSCSPISGHRSVSWYQQTPGQGLQFLFEYFSETQRNKGNFPGRFSGRQFSNSRSEMNVSTLELGDSALYLCASSTPTGRLNEKLFFGSGTQLSVL.

This rearrangement joins TRBV5-1 to TRBJ2-1; D is tentatively TRBD1 or TRBD2 (5 bases each). V lost 4 bases, J lost 9 bases, and 14 bases lay in between. Per the germline V gene, CDR1 is SGHRS and CDR2 is YFSETQ. The CDR3 runs 13 residues. This CDR3 is CASSPWGSGEQFF. DNA of the CDR3: TGCGCCAGCAGCCCCTGGGGGTCGGGTGAGCAGTTCTTC.

J is TRBJ2-1 and V is TRBV6-6, with D unclear. Trimming pared 5 bases from V and 6 bases from J, leaving 11 bases between. Germline CDR1 is MNHNY and CDR2 is SVGAGI (reference sequence). This CDR3 is 13 amino acids long. The CDR3 DNA reads as TGTGCCAGCAGTCCGGTCAGAACCAATGAGCAGTTCTTC. Its protein is CASSPVRTNEQFF.

This clonotype was seen a handful of times. This rearrangement joins TRBV19 to TRBJ1-2; unclear D gene. CDR3 length: 13 residues. The V end was cut by 8 bases, the J end by 0 bases, with 10 bases between. Germline V CDR1 and CDR2: LNHDA, SQIVND (reference sequence). CDR3 sequence: CASGTTSNYGYTF. CDR3 nucleotide sequence: TGTGCCAGTGGCACAACGTCTAACTATGGCTACACCTTC. The whole variable domain, remainder taken from reference TRBV19 and TRBJ1-2, is DGGITQSPKYLFRKEGQNVTLSCEQNLNHDAMYWYRQDPGQGLRLIYYSQIVNDFQKGDIAEGYSVSREKKESFPLTVTSAQKNPTAFYLCASGTTSNYGYTFGSGTRLTVV.

This clonotype was found a few times. The chain joins TRBV6-5 to TRBJ2-1, with 8 bases that match TRBD2. The CDR3 has 15 amino acids. Looked up from germline, CDR1 is MNHEY and CDR2 is SVGAGI. V shed 2 bases, J shed 6 bases, and the junction held 6 bases outside the gene matches. The CDR3 DNA reads TGTGCCAGCAGTTACGGCGCGGGAGGAGGCAATGAGCAGTTCTTC. Protein: CASSYGAGGGNEQFF.

The table lists this clonotype with a count of one. The J gene is TRBJ2-3, the V gene TRBV24-1; D call uncertain. V gave up 10 bases and J gave up 4 bases, with 11 bases separating them. The germline CDR1 and CDR2 sequences are KGHDR and SFDVKD. The length of the CDR3 is 12 residues. The DNA for the CDR3 is TGTGCCACTTACTTTTATCCAGATACGCAGTATTTT. This sequence encodes CATYFYPDTQYF.

Ten or more counts support this clonotype. The chain uses TRBV7-9 and TRBJ2-5, with 13 bases that match TRBD2. The V gene end was trimmed by 5 bases and the J gene end by 4 bases; junction bases not matched to a gene: 7. This CDR3 contains 16 residues. Per germline, CDR1 SEHNR and CDR2 FQNEAQ (reference sequence). CDR3 region: CASSPRGLAGTETQYF. The CDR3 region has the DNA TGTGCCAGCAGCCCGAGGGGACTAGCGGGAACAGAGACCCAGTACTTC.

The rearrangement joins TRBV19 to TRBJ2-7; TRBD2 matches 8 bases. V was pared by 5 bases and J by 3 bases, with 3 bases of the junction left unmatched. This CDR3 has 13 amino acids. Germline-derived CDR1 and CDR2 are LNHDA and SQIVND (reference sequence). The CDR3 DNA reads TGTGCCAGTAGTGTTAGCGGGAACTACGAGCAGTACTTC. Translated: CASSVSGNYEQYF.

This clonotype was seen more than once but under ten times. The rearrangement links TRBV4-3 to TRBJ2-5; tentatively, D is TRBD1 (6 bases). Germline CDR1 reads LGHNA; CDR2 reads YSLEER. CDR3 length equals 15 residues. The V and J ends lost 1 base and 3 bases respectively, with 12 bases between them. The CDR3, as DNA: TGCGCCAGCAGCCAAGGGACCAGGGGCGAAGAGACCCAGTACTTC. Its translation is CASSQGTRGEETQYF.